This T cell receptor beta chain was sequenced for a study of T cells after yellow fever vaccination. The germline CDR1 and CDR2 sequences are SGHVS and FQNEAQ. V was trimmed by 5 bases and J by 7 bases, leaving 8 bases between them. This CDR3 has 12 amino acids. This clonotype was found many times. TCRdb used MiXCR to reprocess the 5' RACE reads, holding one entry per CDR3 protein. The sample records some 300,000 distinct CDR3 sequences, 7.5% to 9% being singletons. This material consisted of CD4+ T cells sorted from PBMCs, taken 5 days after the yellow fever booster vaccination. This clonotype was obtained from a man younger than 35 who received the YFV17D yellow fever vaccine. The chain employs TRBV7-8 and TRBJ2-2, with D hard to call. CDR3 DNA: TGTGCCAGCAGCCAATACATCGGGGAGCTGTTTTTT. Its translation is CASSQYIGELFF. Filled out from reference TRBV7-8 and TRBJ2-2, the complete variable domain reads GAGVSQSPRYKVAKRGQDVALRCDPISGHVSLFWYQQALGQGPEFLTYFQNEAQLDKSGLPSDRFFAERPEGSVSTLKIQRTQQEDSAVYLCASSQYIGELFFGEGSRLTVL.